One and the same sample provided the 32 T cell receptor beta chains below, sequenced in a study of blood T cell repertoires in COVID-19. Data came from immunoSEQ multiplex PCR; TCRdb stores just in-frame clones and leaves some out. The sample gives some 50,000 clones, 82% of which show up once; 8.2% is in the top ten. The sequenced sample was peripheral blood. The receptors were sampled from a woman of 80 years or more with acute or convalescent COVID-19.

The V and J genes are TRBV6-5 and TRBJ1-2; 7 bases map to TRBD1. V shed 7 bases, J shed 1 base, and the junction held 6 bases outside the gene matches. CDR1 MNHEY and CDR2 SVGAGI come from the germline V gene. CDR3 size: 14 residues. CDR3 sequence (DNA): TGTGCCAGCACCAGGGACAGCAGTAACTATGGCTACACCTTC. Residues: CASTRDSSNYGYTF.

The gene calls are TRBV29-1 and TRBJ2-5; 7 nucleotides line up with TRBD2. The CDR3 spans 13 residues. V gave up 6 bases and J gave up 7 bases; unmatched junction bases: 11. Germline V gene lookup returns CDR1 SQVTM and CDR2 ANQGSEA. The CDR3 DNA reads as TGCAGCGTCCGGGGCGGGGGACCCGGGACCCAGTACTTC. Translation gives CSVRGGGPGTQYF.

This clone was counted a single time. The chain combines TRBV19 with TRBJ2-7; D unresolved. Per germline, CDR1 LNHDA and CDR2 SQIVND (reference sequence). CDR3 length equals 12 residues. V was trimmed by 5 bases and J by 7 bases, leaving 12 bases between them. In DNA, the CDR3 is TGTGCCAGTAGTGGTACCAGTGTGGAGCAGTACTTC. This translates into CASSGTSVEQYF.

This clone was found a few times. The CDR3 loop reads CASSTPDEQYF. CDR3 in DNA: TGTGCCAGTAGTACCCCCGACGAGCAGTACTTC. The chain joins TRBV19 to TRBJ2-7, with no clear D. V gave up 4 bases and J gave up 5 bases, with 6 bases separating them. Germline assignment: CDR1 LNHDA and CDR2 SQIVND (reference sequence). This CDR3 has 11 amino acids.

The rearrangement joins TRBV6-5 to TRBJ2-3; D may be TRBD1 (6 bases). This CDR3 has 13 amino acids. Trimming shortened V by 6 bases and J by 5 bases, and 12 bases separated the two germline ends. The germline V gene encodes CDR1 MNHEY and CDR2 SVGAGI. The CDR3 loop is CASSPRGGDTQYF. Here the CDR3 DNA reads TGTGCCAGCAGCCCCAGGGGTGGAGATACGCAGTATTTT.

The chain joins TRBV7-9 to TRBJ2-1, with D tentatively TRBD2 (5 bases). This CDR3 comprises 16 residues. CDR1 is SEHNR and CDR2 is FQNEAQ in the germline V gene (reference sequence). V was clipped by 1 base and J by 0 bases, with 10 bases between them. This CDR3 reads CASSLERRSSYNEQFF. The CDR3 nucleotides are TGTGCCAGCAGCTTAGAACGGAGGAGCTCCTACAATGAGCAGTTCTTC.

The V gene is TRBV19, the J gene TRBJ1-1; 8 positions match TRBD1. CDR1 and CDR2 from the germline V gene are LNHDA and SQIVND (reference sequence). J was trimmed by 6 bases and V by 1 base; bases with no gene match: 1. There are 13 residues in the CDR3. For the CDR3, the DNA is TGTGCCAGTAGTATAGTCAGGGGGCCTGAAGCTTTCTTT. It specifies CASSIVRGPEAFF. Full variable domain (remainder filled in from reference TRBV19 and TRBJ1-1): DGGITQSPKYLFRKEGQNVTLSCEQNLNHDAMYWYRQDPGQGLRLIYYSQIVNDFQKGDIAEGYSVSREKKESFPLTVTSAQKNPTAFYLCASSIVRGPEAFFGQGTRLTVV.

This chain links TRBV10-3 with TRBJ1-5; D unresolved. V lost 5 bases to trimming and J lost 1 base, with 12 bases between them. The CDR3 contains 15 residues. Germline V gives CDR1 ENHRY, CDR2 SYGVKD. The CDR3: CAISTGRESNQPQHF. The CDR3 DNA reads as TGTGCCATCAGTACCGGACGGGAGAGCAATCAGCCCCAGCATTTT.

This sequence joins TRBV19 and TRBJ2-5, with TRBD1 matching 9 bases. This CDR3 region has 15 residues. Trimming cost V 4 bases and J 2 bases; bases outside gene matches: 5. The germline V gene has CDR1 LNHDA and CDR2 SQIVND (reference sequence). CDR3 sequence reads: CASSKNRGRQETQYF. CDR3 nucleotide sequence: TGTGCCAGTAGTAAAAACAGGGGGCGTCAAGAGACCCAGTACTTC.

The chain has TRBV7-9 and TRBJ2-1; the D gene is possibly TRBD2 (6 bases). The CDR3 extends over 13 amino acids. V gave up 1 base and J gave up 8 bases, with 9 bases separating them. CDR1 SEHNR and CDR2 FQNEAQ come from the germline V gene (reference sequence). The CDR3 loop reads CASSLGLAHEQFF. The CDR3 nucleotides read TGTGCCAGCAGCTTAGGCCTAGCGCATGAGCAGTTCTTC.

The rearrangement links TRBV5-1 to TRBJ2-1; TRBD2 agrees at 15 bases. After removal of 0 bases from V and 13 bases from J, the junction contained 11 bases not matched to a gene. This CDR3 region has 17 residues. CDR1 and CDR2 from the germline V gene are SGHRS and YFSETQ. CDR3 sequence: CASSLGGLAGGPIEQFF. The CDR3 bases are TGCGCCAGCAGCTTGGGAGGACTAGCGGGAGGGCCTATTGAACAGTTCTTC.

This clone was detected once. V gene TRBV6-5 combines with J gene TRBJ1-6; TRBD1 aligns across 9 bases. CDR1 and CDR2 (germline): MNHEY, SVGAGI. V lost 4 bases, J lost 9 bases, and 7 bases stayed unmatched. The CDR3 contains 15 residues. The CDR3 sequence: CASSLGQGDGSPLHF. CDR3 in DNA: TGTGCCAGCAGTTTGGGACAGGGAGATGGTTCACCCCTCCACTTT.

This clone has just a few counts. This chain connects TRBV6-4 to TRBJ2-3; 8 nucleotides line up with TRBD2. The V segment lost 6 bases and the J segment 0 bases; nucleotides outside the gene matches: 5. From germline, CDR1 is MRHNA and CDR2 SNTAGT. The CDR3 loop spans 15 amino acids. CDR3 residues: CASSPTGGSTDTQYF. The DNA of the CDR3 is TGTGCCAGCAGCCCCACGGGGGGGAGCACAGATACGCAGTATTTT.

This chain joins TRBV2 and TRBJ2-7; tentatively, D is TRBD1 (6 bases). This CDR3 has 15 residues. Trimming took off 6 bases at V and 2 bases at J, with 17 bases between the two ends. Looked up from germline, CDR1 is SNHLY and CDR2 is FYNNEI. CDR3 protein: CASRSGTSLAYEQYF. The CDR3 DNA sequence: TGTGCCAGCAGGTCCGGGACAAGCCTCGCCTACGAGCAGTACTTC.

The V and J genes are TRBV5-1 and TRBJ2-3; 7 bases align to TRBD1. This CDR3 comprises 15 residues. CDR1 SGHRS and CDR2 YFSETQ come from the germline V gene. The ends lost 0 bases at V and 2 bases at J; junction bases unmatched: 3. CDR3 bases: TGCGCCAGCAGCTTGGAGGGGGCCCACACAGATACGCAGTATTTT. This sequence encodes CASSLEGAHTDTQYF.

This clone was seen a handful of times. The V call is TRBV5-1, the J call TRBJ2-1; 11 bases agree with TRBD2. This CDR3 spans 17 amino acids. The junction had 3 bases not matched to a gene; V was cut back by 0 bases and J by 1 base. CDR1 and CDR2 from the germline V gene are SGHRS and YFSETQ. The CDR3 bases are TGCGCCAGCAGCTTGGTGTCTAGCGGGAGGTCCTACAATGAGCAGTTCTTC. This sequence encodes CASSLVSSGRSYNEQFF.

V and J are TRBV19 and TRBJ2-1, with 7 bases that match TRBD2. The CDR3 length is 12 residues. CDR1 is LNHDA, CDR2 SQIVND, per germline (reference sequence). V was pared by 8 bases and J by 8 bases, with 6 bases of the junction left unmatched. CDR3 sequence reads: CASGGRVHEQFF. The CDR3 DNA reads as TGTGCCAGTGGCGGGAGAGTACATGAGCAGTTCTTC.

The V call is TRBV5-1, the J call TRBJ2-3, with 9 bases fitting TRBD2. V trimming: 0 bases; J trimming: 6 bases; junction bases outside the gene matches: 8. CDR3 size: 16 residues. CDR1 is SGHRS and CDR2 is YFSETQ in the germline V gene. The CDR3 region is CASSLVAGGPGDTQYF. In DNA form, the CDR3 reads TGCGCCAGCAGCTTGGTCGCGGGAGGGCCTGGGGATACGCAGTATTTT. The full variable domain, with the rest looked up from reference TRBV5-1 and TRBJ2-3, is KAGVTQTPRYLIKTRGQQVTLSCSPISGHRSVSWYQQTPGQGLQFLFEYFSETQRNKGNFPGRFSGRQFSNSRSEMNVSTLELGDSALYLCASSLVAGGPGDTQYFGPGTRLTVL.

The CDR3 loop is CASSLEGLTYEQYF. The CDR3 coding sequence is TGCGCCAGCAGCCTGGAGGGGCTTACCTACGAGCAGTACTTC. This chain links TRBV5-1 with TRBJ2-7; perhaps TRBD2 as D (6 bases). Germline V gene sequence: CDR1 SGHRS, CDR2 YFSETQ. The CDR3 length is 14 residues. The ends were cut back, 4 bases at V and 2 bases at J, with 13 bases in the middle.

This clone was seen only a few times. The CDR3 protein is CASSASGGKNSPLHF. In nucleotides, the CDR3 is TGTGCCAGCAGTGCTTCAGGGGGGAAGAATTCACCCCTCCACTTT. The genes are TRBV25-1 and TRBJ1-6, with 7 nucleotides matching TRBD1. Germline CDR1 MGHDK, CDR2 SYGVNS. V dropped 4 bases and J dropped 7; count of bases not matched to a gene: 7. The CDR3 has 15 residues.

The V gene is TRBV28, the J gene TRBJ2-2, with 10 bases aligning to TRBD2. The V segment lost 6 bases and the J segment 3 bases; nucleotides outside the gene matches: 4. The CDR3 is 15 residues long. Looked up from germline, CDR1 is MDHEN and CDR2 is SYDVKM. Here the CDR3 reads CASSQRGGYTGELFF. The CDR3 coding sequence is TGTGCCAGCAGCCAGCGGGGGGGCTACACCGGGGAGCTGTTTTTT.

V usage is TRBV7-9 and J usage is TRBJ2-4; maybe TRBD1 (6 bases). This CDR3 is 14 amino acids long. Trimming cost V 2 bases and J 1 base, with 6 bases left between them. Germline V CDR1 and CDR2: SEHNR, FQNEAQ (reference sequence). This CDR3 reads CASSLQGAKNIQYF. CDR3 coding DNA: TGTGCCAGCAGCTTACAGGGGGCCAAAAACATTCAGTACTTC.

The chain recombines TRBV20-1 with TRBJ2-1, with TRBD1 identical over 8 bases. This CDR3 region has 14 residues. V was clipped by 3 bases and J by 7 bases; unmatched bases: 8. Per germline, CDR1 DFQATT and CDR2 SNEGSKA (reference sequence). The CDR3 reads CSASPPGQENEQFF. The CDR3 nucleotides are TGCAGTGCTAGTCCCCCGGGACAGGAGAATGAGCAGTTCTTC.

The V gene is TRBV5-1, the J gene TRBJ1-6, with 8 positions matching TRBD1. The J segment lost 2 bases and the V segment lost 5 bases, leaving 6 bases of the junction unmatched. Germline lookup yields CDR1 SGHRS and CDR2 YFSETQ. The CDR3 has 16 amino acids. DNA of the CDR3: TGCGCCAGCAGTCGGCAGGGGGCAGCCTATAATTCACCCCTCCACTTT. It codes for CASSRQGAAYNSPLHF.

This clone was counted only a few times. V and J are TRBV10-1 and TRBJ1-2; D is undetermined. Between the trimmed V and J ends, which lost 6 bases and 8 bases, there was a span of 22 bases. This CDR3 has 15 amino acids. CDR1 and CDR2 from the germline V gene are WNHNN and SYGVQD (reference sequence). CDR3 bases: TGCGCCAGCAGCCCCTCGGGTCGAGGATTGGAGGGCTACACCTTC. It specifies CASSPSGRGLEGYTF.

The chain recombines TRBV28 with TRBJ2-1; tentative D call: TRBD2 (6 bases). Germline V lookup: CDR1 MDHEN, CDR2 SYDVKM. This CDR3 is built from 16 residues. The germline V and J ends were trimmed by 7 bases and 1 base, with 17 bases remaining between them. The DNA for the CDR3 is TGTGCCAGCACCACGGGACTTAAGGGGTCCTACAATGAGCAGTTCTTC. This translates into CASTTGLKGSYNEQFF. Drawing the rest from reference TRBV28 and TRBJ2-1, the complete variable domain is DVKVTQSSRYLVKRTGEKVFLECVQDMDHENMFWYRQDPGLGLRLIYFSYDVKMKEKGDIPEGYSVSREKKERFSLILESASTNQTSMYLCASTTGLKGSYNEQFFGPGTRLTVL.

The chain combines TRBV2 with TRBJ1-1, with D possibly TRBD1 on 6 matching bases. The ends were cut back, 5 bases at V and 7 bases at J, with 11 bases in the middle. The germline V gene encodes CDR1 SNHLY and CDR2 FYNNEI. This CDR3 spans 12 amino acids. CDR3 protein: CASSPTGHEAFF. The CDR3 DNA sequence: TGTGCCAGCAGTCCGACAGGTCATGAAGCTTTCTTT.

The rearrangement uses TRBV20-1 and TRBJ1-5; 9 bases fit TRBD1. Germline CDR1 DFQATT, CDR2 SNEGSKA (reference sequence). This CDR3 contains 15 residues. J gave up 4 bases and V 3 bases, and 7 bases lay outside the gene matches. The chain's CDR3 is CSASTGGTSNQPQHF. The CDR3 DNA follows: TGCAGTGCTAGTACAGGGGGCACAAGTAATCAGCCCCAGCATTTT.

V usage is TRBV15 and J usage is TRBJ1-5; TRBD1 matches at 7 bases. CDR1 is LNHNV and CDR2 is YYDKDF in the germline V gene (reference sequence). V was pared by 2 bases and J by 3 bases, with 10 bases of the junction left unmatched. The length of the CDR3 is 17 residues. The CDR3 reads CATSRSGQARHNQPQHF. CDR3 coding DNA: TGTGCCACCAGCAGATCCGGACAGGCCCGACACAATCAGCCCCAGCATTTT.

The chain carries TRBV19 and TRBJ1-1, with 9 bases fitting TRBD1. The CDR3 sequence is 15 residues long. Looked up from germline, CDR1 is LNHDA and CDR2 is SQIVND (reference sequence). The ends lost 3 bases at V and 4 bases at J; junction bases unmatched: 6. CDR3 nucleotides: TGTGCCAGTAGTATCTTAGTGGGACAGGGCACTGAAGCTTTCTTT. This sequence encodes CASSILVGQGTEAFF.

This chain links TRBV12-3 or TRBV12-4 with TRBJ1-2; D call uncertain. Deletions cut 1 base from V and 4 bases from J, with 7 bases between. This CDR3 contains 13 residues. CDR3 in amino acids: CASSLVGSYGYTF. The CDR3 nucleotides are TGTGCCAGCAGTTTAGTGGGCAGCTATGGCTACACCTTC.

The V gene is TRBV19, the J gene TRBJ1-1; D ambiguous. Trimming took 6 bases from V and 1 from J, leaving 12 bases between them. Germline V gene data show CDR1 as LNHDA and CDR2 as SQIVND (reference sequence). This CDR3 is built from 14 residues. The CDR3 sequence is CASRARRGNTEAFF. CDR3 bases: TGTGCCAGTAGAGCCCGACGGGGGAACACTGAAGCTTTCTTT.